This T cell receptor (beta chain) appears in the sequencing data of a study of blood T cell repertoires in COVID-19. About the research overall: Acute-phase and convalescent COVID-19 samples originated in the United States, Italy and Spain. Sample material is recorded as cDNA or gDNA derived from T cells, B-cell-depleted T cells, or PBMCs.

This CDR3 is 16 amino acids long. Germline CDR1 is SGHRS and CDR2 is YFSETQ. The J segment lost 4 bases and the V segment lost 4 bases, leaving 8 bases of the junction unmatched. Authors' processing steps: Amplifying reference gene primers gave estimates of nucleated cell counts. Data came from immunoSEQ multiplex PCR; TCRdb stores just in-frame clones and leaves some out. The V and J calls and clone size are taken from that table; D and trimming were inferred from the DNA. The repertoire holds 69,000 or so clones, with about four fifths as singletons. Specimen: peripheral blood. J is TRBJ2-1 and V is TRBV5-1; 10 nucleotides match TRBD1. The sequence was obtained from a woman of 80 years or more with acute or convalescent COVID-19. DNA of the CDR3: TGCGCCAGCAGCCCCACCGGGACAGGGGTTTACAATGAGCAGTTCTTC. Its protein is CASSPTGTGVYNEQFF. Filled out from reference TRBV5-1 and TRBJ2-1, the complete variable domain reads KAGVTQTPRYLIKTRGQQVTLSCSPISGHRSVSWYQQTPGQGLQFLFEYFSETQRNKGNFPGRFSGRQFSNSRSEMNVSTLELGDSALYLCASSPTGTGVYNEQFFGPGTRLTVL.